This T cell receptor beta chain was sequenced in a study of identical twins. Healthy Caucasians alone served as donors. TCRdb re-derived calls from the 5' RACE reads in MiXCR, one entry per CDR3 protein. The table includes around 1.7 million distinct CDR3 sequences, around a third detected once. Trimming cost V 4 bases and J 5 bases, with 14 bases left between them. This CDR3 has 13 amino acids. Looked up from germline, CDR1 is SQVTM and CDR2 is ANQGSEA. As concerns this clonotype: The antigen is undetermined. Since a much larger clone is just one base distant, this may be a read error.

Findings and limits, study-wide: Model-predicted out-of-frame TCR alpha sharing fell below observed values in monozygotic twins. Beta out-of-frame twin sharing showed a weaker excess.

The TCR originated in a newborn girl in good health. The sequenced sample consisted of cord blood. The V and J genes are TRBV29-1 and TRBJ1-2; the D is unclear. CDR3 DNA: TGCAGCGTTGTGGCGTCGGCCCTTTATGGCTACACCTTC. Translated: CSVVASALYGYTF.